The 26 T cell receptor beta chains presented below share a single source sample, sequenced in a study of human T cells and chemical hapten exposure. The time point here: pre-sensitization, week 0. Specified treatment: therapeutic diphenylcyclopropenone sensitization with weekly scalp DPC. TCRdb redid the calling of the RACE reads with MiXCR, one entry per CDR3 protein. The table includes 300,000 to 400,000 distinct CDR3 sequences, 4.5% to 5.5% detected once. The specimen was whole blood, collected in connection with sensitization to the hapten diphenylcyclopropenone (DPC). The source is a woman aged 50 to 60 with alopecia areata. Some clones in this sample may be carry-over from other donors' samples.

Only a few counts were recorded for this clonotype. The chain uses TRBV27 and TRBJ2-5, with D possibly being TRBD1 or TRBD2 (7 bases each). V lost 3 bases and J lost 4, with 15 bases in between. The CDR3 length is 15 residues. Germline-derived CDR1 and CDR2 are MNHEY and SMNVEV (reference sequence). The CDR3, as DNA: TGTGCCAGCAGTTTTTCACAGGGGAGGGGAGAGACCCAGTACTTC. As protein: CASSFSQGRGETQYF.

A few counts support this clonotype. The chain is built from TRBV28 and TRBJ1-2; 7 bases are a match to TRBD1. Germline V CDR1 and CDR2: MDHEN, SYDVKM. This CDR3 comprises 11 residues. The CDR3 DNA reads as TGTGCTGTGACAGGGCTCTATGGCTACACCTTC. Translated: CAVTGLYGYTF.

This clonotype has ten or more counts. J is TRBJ2-2 and V is TRBV7-9; D unresolved. The CDR3 consists of 14 residues. Between the trimmed V and J ends, which lost 5 bases and 0 bases, there was a span of 7 bases. CDR1 and CDR2 (germline): SEHNR, FQNEAQ (reference sequence). CDR3 nucleotides: TGTGCCAGCAGCCCCCGGGCGAACACCGGGGAGCTGTTTTTT. Its translation is CASSPRANTGELFF.

This clonotype was observed a handful of times. This chain links TRBV12-3 or TRBV12-4 with TRBJ2-5, with D perhaps assigned TRBD1 or TRBD2 (7 bases each). The CDR3 has 14 residues. V was shortened by 6 bases and J by 5 bases, with 16 bases between the two germline ends. CDR3 amino acids: CASSRGGPSETQYF. CDR3 DNA sequence: TGTGCCAGCAGCAGGGGGGGGCCGAGTGAGACCCAGTACTTC.

The V and J genes are TRBV25-1 and TRBJ1-2; no definite D call. This CDR3 is built from 13 residues. Between the trimmed V and J ends, which lost 4 bases and 4 bases, there was a span of 10 bases. Per germline, CDR1 MGHDK and CDR2 SYGVNS. The CDR3 nucleotides read TGTGCCAGCAGTGTAGCTATGTCCTATGGCTACACCTTC. It yields the protein CASSVAMSYGYTF.

The table lists this clonotype with many counts. The chain employs TRBV10-2 and TRBJ1-5, with TRBD1 identical over 8 bases. There are 14 residues in the CDR3. V lost 6 bases, J lost 4 bases, and 5 bases stayed unmatched. In germline, CDR1 is WSHSY, CDR2 SAAADI. The CDR3 nucleotides read TGCGCCAGCAGAGACAGGGGATCGAATCAGCCCCAGCATTTT. It yields the protein CASRDRGSNQPQHF.

This clonotype came up a few times. V usage is TRBV28 and J usage is TRBJ2-5, with 7 bases identical to TRBD1. The V and J ends lost 4 bases and 7 bases, in that order; junction bases with no gene match: 9. Germline loops: CDR1 MDHEN, CDR2 SYDVKM. The CDR3 consists of 14 residues. CDR3 DNA sequence: TGTGCCAGCAGTTCCGGACAGGTCGGAGGGACCCAGTACTTC. Amino acids: CASSSGQVGGTQYF.

Ten or more counts support this clonotype. The chain combines TRBV20-1 with TRBJ1-6, with D possibly matching TRBD1 (6 bases). Germline CDR1 DFQATT, CDR2 SNEGSKA (reference sequence). V shed 6 bases and J shed 7 bases, with 19 bases lying between them. This CDR3 has 15 residues. CDR3 DNA sequence: TGCAGTGCCGCTTTAGATGGACAGAGGAATTCACCCCTCCACTTT. Translation gives CSAALDGQRNSPLHF.

This clonotype was counted ten times or more. V is TRBV12-3 or TRBV12-4 and J is TRBJ1-2, with a tentative D call TRBD1 (5 bases). This CDR3 comprises 12 residues. With 0 bases removed from V and 7 bases from J, the gap between germline ends came to 6 bases. The CDR3 coding sequence is TGTGCCAGCAGTTTAGCGGGGGTTGGCTACACCTTC. It codes for CASSLAGVGYTF.

Ten or more counts support this clonotype. The chain is built from TRBV5-1 and TRBJ1-1; D is unresolved. The CDR3 is 13 residues long. CDR1 SGHRS and CDR2 YFSETQ come from the germline V gene. V shed 0 bases and J shed 3 bases, with 6 bases lying between them. The CDR3 coding sequence is TGCGCCAGCAGCTTGGTTCTGGACACTGAAGCTTTCTTT. Protein: CASSLVLDTEAFF.

This clonotype appeared a few times. This chain links TRBV4-2 with TRBJ2-2; D possibly corresponds to TRBD2 (5 bases). There are 16 residues in the CDR3. V was clipped by 0 bases and J by 0 bases, with 8 bases between them. In germline, CDR1 is LGHNA, CDR2 YNFKEQ. Here the CDR3 DNA reads TGTGCCAGCAGCCAAGAAGTAGCGTCGAACACCGGGGAGCTGTTTTTT. This translates into CASSQEVASNTGELFF.

The sample holds a few counts of this clonotype. This chain links TRBV27 with TRBJ2-5; D is possibly TRBD2 (6 bases). Germline V lookup: CDR1 MNHEY, CDR2 SMNVEV (reference sequence). This CDR3 is 15 amino acids long. V was pared by 5 bases and J by 1 base, with 14 bases between. The DNA of the CDR3 is TGTGCCAGCAGTCTGATCGGAGGGCCCCAAGAGACCCAGTACTTC. Translating it yields CASSLIGGPQETQYF.

This clonotype was seen a few times. V usage is TRBV12-3 or TRBV12-4 and J usage is TRBJ2-7; TRBD2 matches 13 bases. The CDR3 runs 17 residues. After removal of 5 bases from V and 0 bases from J, the junction contained 7 bases not matched to a gene. In nucleotides, the CDR3 is TGTGCCAGCAGTGGAGGCGGACTAGCGGGGGCCTCCTACGAGCAGTACTTC. This translates into CASSGGGLAGASYEQYF.

The chain is built from TRBV27 and TRBJ1-6; D unclear. CDR3 length: 14 amino acids. The V gene's germline CDR1 is MNHEY and CDR2 SMNVEV (reference sequence). The V and J ends lost 2 bases and 10 bases respectively, with 12 bases between them. CDR3 region: CASSLAWDSSPLHF. In DNA, the CDR3 is TGTGCCAGCAGTTTAGCCTGGGATAGCTCACCCCTCCACTTT.

This clonotype was counted at least ten times. V usage is TRBV7-9 and J usage is TRBJ1-1; D gene ambiguous. The CDR3 runs to 13 residues. The V end lost 5 bases, the J end lost 4 bases, and 11 bases lay between the germline ends. Per the germline V gene, CDR1 is SEHNR and CDR2 is FQNEAQ (reference sequence). CDR3 sequence (DNA): TGTGCCAGCAGCCGAGAGGGAAGCACTGAAGCTTTCTTT. Translating it yields CASSREGSTEAFF.

This clonotype was recorded many times. The CDR3 coding sequence is TGTGCCAGCAGCCCGAGGTCGAACACTGAAGCTTTCTTT. Its protein is CASSPRSNTEAFF. This chain connects TRBV3-1 to TRBJ1-1; unclear D gene. Trimming took off 4 bases at V and 1 base at J, with 7 bases between the two ends. The CDR3 length is 13 residues. CDR1 and CDR2 from the germline V gene are LGHDT and YNNKEL (reference sequence).

The gene calls are TRBV12-5 and TRBJ2-7, with 11 bases fitting TRBD2. V gave up 7 bases and J gave up 0 bases; unmatched junction bases: 8. The CDR3 has 16 amino acids. Germline lookup yields CDR1 LGHNT and CDR2 FRNRAP. DNA for the CDR3: TGTGCTAGTGTTTTCTCTAGCGGGGGGCGCTCCTACGAGCAGTACTTC. Protein: CASVFSSGGRSYEQYF. The whole variable domain, remainder taken from reference TRBV12-5 and TRBJ2-7, is DARVTQTPRHKVTEMGQEVTMRCQPILGHNTVFWYRQTMMQGLELLAYFRNRAPLDDSGMPKDRFSAEMPDATLATLKIQPSEPRDSAVYFCASVFSSGGRSYEQYFGPGTRLTVT.

This clonotype has ten or more counts. The CDR3 sequence: CASRRPGEDTEAFF. The CDR3 nucleotides read TGTGCCAGCAGACGTCCGGGGGAGGACACTGAAGCTTTCTTT. The rearrangement links TRBV11-2 to TRBJ1-1; D might be TRBD1 (5 bases). The CDR3 spans 14 residues. The V and J ends lost 6 bases and 3 bases respectively, with 14 bases between them. Germline V lookup: CDR1 SGHAT, CDR2 FQNNGV.

This clonotype was counted a few times. The chain combines TRBV12-3 or TRBV12-4 with TRBJ2-7; D uncertain. Trimming left V 7 bases short and J 1 base short, with 5 bases between. The CDR3 is 11 amino acids. The CDR3 sequence is CASTPSYEQYF. CDR3 sequence (DNA): TGTGCCAGCACCCCTTCCTACGAGCAGTACTTC.

Many counts were recorded for this clonotype. The gene calls are TRBV7-9 and TRBJ1-1; D perhaps matches TRBD1 (6 bases). The CDR3 runs 13 residues. The V gene lost 3 bases and the J gene lost 5 bases, with 10 bases spanning the gap. CDR1 is SEHNR and CDR2 is FQNEAQ in the germline V gene (reference sequence). CDR3 sequence: CASSFQGRTEAFF. In DNA, the CDR3 is TGTGCCAGCAGCTTCCAGGGGAGGACTGAAGCTTTCTTT. The entire variable domain, with the rest obtained from reference TRBV7-9 and TRBJ1-1, is as follows: DTGVSQNPRHKITKRGQNVTFRCDPISEHNRLYWYRQTLGQGPEFLTYFQNEAQLEKSRLLSDRFSAERPKGSFSTLEIQRTEQGDSAMYLCASSFQGRTEAFFGQGTRLTVV.

This sequence joins TRBV7-2 and TRBJ2-3; 10 bases line up with TRBD2. The V segment lost 5 bases and the J segment 3 bases; nucleotides outside the gene matches: 11. The germline CDR1 and CDR2 sequences are SGHTA and FQGNSA. This CDR3 spans 17 amino acids. DNA of the CDR3: TGTGCCAGCAGCCGAAGCGGGAGGGCGTGGGGAACAGATACGCAGTATTTT. Its translation: CASSRSGRAWGTDTQYF.

This clonotype showed up just a few times. The chain joins TRBV7-6 to TRBJ2-3; 14 positions match TRBD2. This CDR3 comprises 17 residues. The V segment lost 2 bases and the J segment 2 bases; nucleotides outside the gene matches: 3. Germline V gives CDR1 SGHVS, CDR2 FNYEAQ. CDR3 sequence: CASSLWTSGGHTDTQYF. DNA for the CDR3: TGTGCCAGCAGCTTATGGACTAGCGGGGGGCACACAGATACGCAGTATTTT.

Only a few counts were recorded for this clonotype. This rearrangement joins TRBV20-1 to TRBJ1-1; no reliable D call. Per the germline V gene, CDR1 is DFQATT and CDR2 is SNEGSKA (reference sequence). This CDR3 contains 14 residues. V lost 0 bases and J 6 bases, leaving 14 bases between the germline ends. The CDR3 DNA follows: TGCAGTGCTAGAGATGACGCCGGAGTCGCTGAAGCTTTCTTT. It specifies CSARDDAGVAEAFF.

In this sample, this clonotype turned up many times. This chain joins TRBV20-1 and TRBJ2-1; TRBD2 matches at 11 bases. CDR3 length: 16 residues. Germline loops: CDR1 DFQATT, CDR2 SNEGSKA (reference sequence). The junction had 3 bases not matched to a gene; V was cut back by 2 bases and J by 0 bases. Here the CDR3 reads CSARLAGGSSYNEQFF. CDR3 DNA sequence: TGCAGTGCTAGACTAGCGGGGGGAAGCTCCTACAATGAGCAGTTCTTC.

J is TRBJ1-5 and V is TRBV6-6; no definite D call. Germline values: CDR1 MNHNY, CDR2 SVGAGI (reference sequence). Trimming stripped 3 bases from V and 3 bases from J, with 6 bases between. The CDR3 totals 13 residues. CDR3 bases: TGTGCCAGCAGTTATGACCTCAATCAGCCCCAGCATTTT. This sequence encodes CASSYDLNQPQHF.

This clonotype was picked up many times. The V gene is TRBV15, the J gene TRBJ2-5; D remains unclear. This CDR3 spans 13 amino acids. Trimming stripped 4 bases from V and 1 base from J, with 7 bases between. Germline CDR1 reads LNHNV; CDR2 reads YYDKDF (reference sequence). CDR3 sequence: CATSIPPQETQYF. CDR3 in DNA: TGTGCCACCAGCATACCGCCCCAAGAGACCCAGTACTTC.